A selection of T cell receptor beta chains follows, all from one sample in a study of blood T cell dynamics during melanoma immunotherapy. TCRdb's table, derived via immunoSEQ multiplex PCR, lists solely in-frame clones and lacks some. Of about 8,400 clones listed, around 83% were seen once; the top ten hold 3.6%. Sequencing used blood, obtained from a patient treated with checkpoint blockade. These receptors came from a human donor with melanoma. CDR3s include the opening cysteine and the closing phenylalanine or tryptophan. Fields, in order: J gene, D gene, clone size, V gene, CDR3 DNA, CDR3 protein. A D gene is named only where the DNA matches it firmly. The size of a clone is reported for some rows only, either as once, few or many, or as a class for expanded clones.

J gene: TRBJ2-7; D gene: .; clone size: .; V gene: TRBV19; CDR3 DNA: TGTGCCAGTAGCCTCGGGACGGGGGATCACGAGCAGTACTTC; CDR3 protein: CASSLGTGDHEQYF
J gene: TRBJ1-1; D gene: .; clone size: .; V gene: TRBV7-8; CDR3 DNA: TGTGCCAGCAGCTTAGGGGGCAGGGCGCAGGGGGAAGCTTTCTTT; CDR3 protein: CASSLGGRAQGEAFF
J gene: TRBJ1-2; D gene: .; clone size: .; V gene: TRBV28; CDR3 DNA: TGTGCCAGCAGTGTTCCGGGACCGAGCTATGGCTACACCTTC; CDR3 protein: CASSVPGPSYGYTF
J gene: TRBJ2-7; D gene: .; clone size: .; V gene: TRBV5-6; CDR3 DNA: TGTGCCAGCAGCGTCGTAGAGGAGGGCCCTCGCTCCTACGAGCAGTACTTC; CDR3 protein: CASSVVEEGPRSYEQYF
J gene: TRBJ2-7; D gene: .; clone size: .; V gene: TRBV28; CDR3 DNA: TGTGCCAGCAGTTTATATATTGGGGTGTCGAAACTCTACGAGCAGTACTTC; CDR3 protein: CASSLYIGVSKLYEQYF
J gene: TRBJ1-1; D gene: TRBD1; clone size: few; V gene: TRBV19; CDR3 DNA: TGTGCCAGTAGTATGGGTACCGGGACAGGGCTACGGGCTTTCTTT; CDR3 protein: CASSMGTGTGLRAFF
J gene: TRBJ1-1; D gene: .; clone size: .; V gene: TRBV5-1; CDR3 DNA: TGCGCCAGCAGCCAAGTGGGGGCAATGAACACTGAAGCTTTCTTT; CDR3 protein: CASSQVGAMNTEAFF
J gene: TRBJ1-4; D gene: .; clone size: .; V gene: TRBV28; CDR3 DNA: TGTGCCAGCAGTTTGGGTACTAATGAAAAACTGTTTTTT; CDR3 protein: CASSLGTNEKLFF
J gene: TRBJ2-5; D gene: .; clone size: .; V gene: TRBV19; CDR3 DNA: TGTGCCAGTAGTATCAGGACTATGGGGGAGCAGTACTTC; CDR3 protein: CASSIRTMGEQYF
J gene: TRBJ2-7; D gene: TRBD1; clone size: .; V gene: TRBV5-4; CDR3 DNA: TGTGCCAGCAGCTTGGACCCCGGGACAGGGTACGAGCAGTACTTC; CDR3 protein: CASSLDPGTGYEQYF
J gene: TRBJ1-1; D gene: .; clone size: .; V gene: TRBV5-1; CDR3 DNA: TGCGCCAGCAGCTTGGGCCAGGCGCGAGAAGCTTTCTTT; CDR3 protein: CASSLGQAREAFF
J gene: TRBJ1-2; D gene: .; clone size: few; V gene: TRBV7-3; CDR3 DNA: TGTGCCAGCAGCTTGCGGAGGGCTAACTATGGCTACACCTTC; CDR3 protein: CASSLRRANYGYTF
J gene: TRBJ2-2; D gene: .; clone size: .; V gene: TRBV28; CDR3 DNA: TGTGCCAGCGATTCAAGCGCCGGGGAGCTGTTTTTT; CDR3 protein: CASDSSAGELFF
J gene: TRBJ2-6; D gene: .; clone size: once; V gene: TRBV6-1; CDR3 DNA: TGTGCCAGCACAGAGGGGCTTGGGGCCAACGTCCTGACTTTC; CDR3 protein: CASTEGLGANVLTF
J gene: TRBJ2-7; D gene: TRBD1; clone size: few; V gene: TRBV2; CDR3 DNA: TGTGCCAGCCGTGACGGGACAGGACTATCCTACGAGCAGTACTTC; CDR3 protein: CASRDGTGLSYEQYF
J gene: TRBJ1-2; D gene: .; clone size: .; V gene: TRBV14; CDR3 DNA: TGTGCCAGCAGCCAAGATCTTGGAGGCCGCTATGGCTACACCTTC; CDR3 protein: CASSQDLGGRYGYTF
J gene: TRBJ1-2; D gene: TRBD1; clone size: once; V gene: TRBV18; CDR3 DNA: TGTGCCAGCTCTCCCCAGCCCCTGGGACAGGGAAACTATGGCTACACCTTC; CDR3 protein: CASSPQPLGQGNYGYTF
J gene: TRBJ1-1; D gene: .; clone size: .; V gene: TRBV28; CDR3 DNA: TGTGCCAGCAGTCCAGGGGCGTTGAACACTGAAGCTTTCTTT; CDR3 protein: CASSPGALNTEAFF
J gene: TRBJ1-1; D gene: .; clone size: .; V gene: TRBV29-1; CDR3 DNA: TGCAGCGGAGCAGTTAACCGGGGCACTGAAGCTTTCTTT; CDR3 protein: CSGAVNRGTEAFF
J gene: TRBJ1-1; D gene: TRBD1; clone size: .; V gene: TRBV2; CDR3 DNA: TGTGCCAGCATCCTTAGCGCCGGGACAGTGGGCACTGAAGCTTTCTTT; CDR3 protein: CASILSAGTVGTEAFF
J gene: TRBJ1-5; D gene: .; clone size: few; V gene: TRBV7-9; CDR3 DNA: TGTGCCAGCAGCGCGACAGTGGCGGGCGATCAGCCCCAGCATTTT; CDR3 protein: CASSATVAGDQPQHF
J gene: TRBJ1-5; D gene: TRBD1; clone size: .; V gene: TRBV18; CDR3 DNA: TGTGCCAGCTCATCGGGACAGGGGAATCAGCCCCAGCATTTT; CDR3 protein: CASSSGQGNQPQHF
J gene: TRBJ2-1; D gene: TRBD2; clone size: .; V gene: TRBV19; CDR3 DNA: TGTGCCAGTCGACTAGCGGGAGGGGAGCAGTTCTTC; CDR3 protein: CASRLAGGEQFF
J gene: TRBJ2-7; D gene: TRBD2; clone size: once; V gene: TRBV4-1; CDR3 DNA: TGCGCCAGCAGCCAAGGACTAGCGGGGAGAGGGACGAGCTCCTACGAGCAGTACTTC; CDR3 protein: CASSQGLAGRGTSSYEQYF
J gene: TRBJ1-1; D gene: .; clone size: .; V gene: TRBV6-6; CDR3 DNA: TGTGCCAGCATTCCCCAAATGGGGCAAGGGAACACTGAAGCTTTCTTT; CDR3 protein: CASIPQMGQGNTEAFF
J gene: TRBJ2-7; D gene: TRBD2; clone size: .; V gene: TRBV2; CDR3 DNA: TGTGCCAGCGGAACTAGCGGGAGCGAGCAGTACTTC; CDR3 protein: CASGTSGSEQYF
J gene: TRBJ1-2; D gene: TRBD1; clone size: medium-sized; V gene: TRBV5-1; CDR3 DNA: TGCGCCAGCAGTCACGACAGGGGCTCTCAGGGCTACACCTTC; CDR3 protein: CASSHDRGSQGYTF
J gene: TRBJ1-4; D gene: TRBD1; clone size: .; V gene: TRBV5-6; CDR3 DNA: TGTGCCAGCAGCAACTACAGGGGCCTCAGGGATGAAAAACTGTTTTTT; CDR3 protein: CASSNYRGLRDEKLFF
J gene: TRBJ2-7; D gene: .; clone size: .; V gene: TRBV2; CDR3 DNA: TGTGCCAGCAAAAAAGACAGGACCTACGAGCAGTACTTC; CDR3 protein: CASKKDRTYEQYF
J gene: TRBJ2-7; D gene: .; clone size: .; V gene: TRBV7-6; CDR3 DNA: TGTGCCAGCAGCCCAGACAGCCACGAGCAGTACTTC; CDR3 protein: CASSPDSHEQYF
J gene: TRBJ2-3; D gene: TRBD2; clone size: .; V gene: TRBV29-1; CDR3 DNA: TGCAGCGCCCGAAGAGGAGCGGGAGGGCCGAAAACAGATACGCAGTATTTT; CDR3 protein: CSARRGAGGPKTDTQYF
J gene: TRBJ2-7; D gene: .; clone size: .; V gene: TRBV9; CDR3 DNA: TGTGCCAGCAGCGTCGGGACCCGGGGAGAGCAGTACTTC; CDR3 protein: CASSVGTRGEQYF
J gene: TRBJ1-1; D gene: .; clone size: .; V gene: TRBV7-9; CDR3 DNA: TGTGCCAGCAGCATCGGACAGTCGAACACTGAAGCTTTCTTT; CDR3 protein: CASSIGQSNTEAFF
J gene: TRBJ2-5; D gene: .; clone size: .; V gene: TRBV13; CDR3 DNA: TGTGCCAGCAGCCCCCTTACCTCAAGTAGGCAGTACTTC; CDR3 protein: CASSPLTSSRQYF
J gene: TRBJ1-1; D gene: .; clone size: .; V gene: TRBV27; CDR3 DNA: TGTGCCAGCAGGGGACTGATGAACACTGAAGCTTTCTTT; CDR3 protein: CASRGLMNTEAFF
J gene: TRBJ1-1; D gene: .; clone size: .; V gene: TRBV29-1; CDR3 DNA: TGCAGCGCCCGATCGGGAGGGGCCGTATCGATGAACACTGAAGCTTTCTTT; CDR3 protein: CSARSGGAVSMNTEAFF
J gene: TRBJ2-7; D gene: .; clone size: .; V gene: TRBV5-1; CDR3 DNA: TGCGCCAGCAGCCTAGGGGTAGAAGTGTCCTACGAGCAGTACTTC; CDR3 protein: CASSLGVEVSYEQYF
J gene: TRBJ2-7; D gene: TRBD2; clone size: .; V gene: TRBV29-1; CDR3 DNA: TGCAGCGTTGCCTCGTCACTAGCGTACGAGCAGTACTTC; CDR3 protein: CSVASSLAYEQYF
J gene: TRBJ1-4; D gene: .; clone size: once; V gene: TRBV7-2; CDR3 DNA: TGTGCCAGCAGCTTCGAAGCCGAGGAAAAACTGTTTTTT; CDR3 protein: CASSFEAEEKLFF
J gene: TRBJ2-7; D gene: .; clone size: once; V gene: TRBV7-9; CDR3 DNA: TGTGCCAGCAGCTTAGTGACCATTTACGAGCAGTACTTC; CDR3 protein: CASSLVTIYEQYF
J gene: TRBJ2-7; D gene: TRBD1; clone size: .; V gene: TRBV5-1; CDR3 DNA: TGCGCCAGCAGCCCCCAGCCGGGGACAGCCTACGAGCAGTACTTC; CDR3 protein: CASSPQPGTAYEQYF
J gene: TRBJ2-5; D gene: .; clone size: .; V gene: TRBV7-4; CDR3 DNA: TGTGCCAGCAGCTTCAAAAGTAGGGAGTACTTC; CDR3 protein: CASSFKSREYF
J gene: TRBJ1-3; D gene: .; clone size: .; V gene: TRBV5-6; CDR3 DNA: TGTGCCAGCAGCTTGCCTAGCTCTGGAAACACCATATATTTT; CDR3 protein: CASSLPSSGNTIYF
J gene: TRBJ2-7; D gene: TRBD1; clone size: .; V gene: TRBV7-9; CDR3 DNA: TGTGCCAGCAGCCTCCGGGACAGAGAATTCGAGCAGTACTTC; CDR3 protein: CASSLRDREFEQYF
J gene: TRBJ1-2; D gene: TRBD1; clone size: .; V gene: TRBV7-9; CDR3 DNA: TGTGCCAGCTCCCCAAGGGGGACAGGGCCCTATGGCTACACCTTC; CDR3 protein: CASSPRGTGPYGYTF
J gene: TRBJ2-7; D gene: .; clone size: .; V gene: TRBV11-3; CDR3 DNA: TGTGCCAGCAGCGGGCGGGCTGGCGAGCAGTACTTC; CDR3 protein: CASSGRAGEQYF
J gene: TRBJ1-2; D gene: TRBD1; clone size: .; V gene: TRBV18; CDR3 DNA: TGTGCCAGCTCAGCAACGACAGGGGACTATGGCTACACCTTC; CDR3 protein: CASSATTGDYGYTF
J gene: TRBJ1-4; D gene: .; clone size: .; V gene: TRBV28; CDR3 DNA: TGTGCCAGCAATGGGCAGGGAAATGAAAAACTGTTTTTT; CDR3 protein: CASNGQGNEKLFF
J gene: TRBJ2-7; D gene: .; clone size: .; V gene: TRBV4-2; CDR3 DNA: TGTGCCAGCAGCCAAGATCGGGGGGGGACAGGTGCTTCCGAGCAGTACTTC; CDR3 protein: CASSQDRGGTGASEQYF
J gene: TRBJ1-2; D gene: .; clone size: .; V gene: TRBV29-1; CDR3 DNA: TGCAGCGTTGTGGACCAGGGTTTAGGCTACACCTTC; CDR3 protein: CSVVDQGLGYTF
J gene: TRBJ1-5; D gene: .; clone size: .; V gene: TRBV20-1; CDR3 DNA: TGCAGTGCTAGAGTTGCGAAAGCCCAGCATTTT; CDR3 protein: CSARVAKAQHF
J gene: TRBJ1-2; D gene: TRBD1; clone size: few; V gene: TRBV9; CDR3 DNA: TGTGCCAGCAGCACCCCCGACAGGGTTCGGACCTATGGCTACACCTTC; CDR3 protein: CASSTPDRVRTYGYTF
J gene: TRBJ2-2; D gene: .; clone size: .; V gene: TRBV27; CDR3 DNA: TGTGCCAGCAGCCGGGCCACCGGGGAGCTGCTTTTT; CDR3 protein: CASSRATGELLF
J gene: TRBJ1-1; D gene: .; clone size: .; V gene: TRBV6-6; CDR3 DNA: TGTGCCAGCAGTTACACGACAGGTAACACTGAAGCTTTCTTT; CDR3 protein: CASSYTTGNTEAFF